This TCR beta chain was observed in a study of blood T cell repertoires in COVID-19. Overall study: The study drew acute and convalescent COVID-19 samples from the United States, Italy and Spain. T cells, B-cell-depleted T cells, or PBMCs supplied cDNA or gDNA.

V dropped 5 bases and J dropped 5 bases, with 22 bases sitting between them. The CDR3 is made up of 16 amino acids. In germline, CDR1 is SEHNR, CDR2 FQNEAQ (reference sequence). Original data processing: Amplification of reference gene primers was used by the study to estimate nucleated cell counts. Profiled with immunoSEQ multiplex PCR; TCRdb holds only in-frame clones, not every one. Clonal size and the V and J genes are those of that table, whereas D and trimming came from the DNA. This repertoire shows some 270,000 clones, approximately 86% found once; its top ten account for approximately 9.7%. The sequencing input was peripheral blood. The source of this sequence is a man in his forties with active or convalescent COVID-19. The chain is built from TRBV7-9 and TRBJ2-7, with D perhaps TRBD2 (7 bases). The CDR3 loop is CASSPKAGGPGDEQYF. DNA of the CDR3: TGTGCCAGCAGCCCGAAAGCCGGGGGGCCGGGGGACGAGCAGTACTTC.